The 27 T cell receptor beta chains presented below share a single source sample, sequenced in a study of cytomegalovirus exposure and HLA in healthy donors. 60 Vbeta and 13 Jbeta primers were used in PCR. Produced via immunoSEQ multiplex PCR; TCRdb's table is partial and in-frame only. The table shows 200,000 to 250,000 clones, with about four fifths occurring only once. Sample: PBMCs. These receptors were taken from a man aged 25 to 40 in good health and CMV-seronegative.

The chain uses TRBV28 and TRBJ1-1, with 9 nucleotides matching TRBD1. CDR1 is MDHEN, CDR2 SYDVKM, per germline. With 3 bases clipped from V and 3 bases from J, the junction kept 5 bases outside the gene matches. The CDR3 loop spans 15 amino acids. CDR3 region: CASSFHWDRDTEAFF. The CDR3 coding sequence is TGTGCCAGCAGTTTTCATTGGGACAGGGACACTGAAGCTTTCTTT.

The chain combines TRBV28 with TRBJ1-1; D ambiguous. The germline V gene has CDR1 MDHEN and CDR2 SYDVKM. The length of the CDR3 is 15 residues. The V gene lost 6 bases and the J gene lost 5 bases, with 19 bases spanning the gap. The CDR3 protein is CASRPALGAGTEAFF. The CDR3 DNA is TGTGCCAGCAGGCCCGCCCTCGGAGCCGGGACTGAAGCTTTCTTT.

V gene TRBV5-1 combines with J gene TRBJ2-7; D is uncertain. V was cut by 0 bases and J by 5 bases, with 15 bases left in between. CDR1 and CDR2 from the germline V gene are SGHRS and YFSETQ. The CDR3 totals 15 residues. CDR3 loop: CASSLAGMRIDEQYF. The CDR3, as DNA: TGCGCCAGCAGCTTGGCGGGTATGAGGATCGACGAGCAGTACTTC.

This chain connects TRBV4-3 to TRBJ2-7; D ambiguous. The V end was cut by 0 bases, the J end by 2 bases, with 5 bases between. The germline gives CDR1 LGHNA, CDR2 YSLEER. The CDR3 has 13 residues. The CDR3 loop reads CASSQDFAYEQYF. In DNA form, the CDR3 reads TGCGCCAGCAGCCAAGATTTCGCCTACGAGCAGTACTTC.

The chain combines TRBV27 with TRBJ1-4; TRBD1 matches at 8 bases. After removal of 6 bases from V and 6 bases from J, the junction contained 9 bases not matched to a gene. CDR3 length: 15 residues. The germline V gene has CDR1 MNHEY and CDR2 SMNVEV (reference sequence). The CDR3 sequence: CASRPAGTGDEKLFF. The CDR3 nucleotides are TGTGCCAGCAGGCCCGCCGGGACAGGAGATGAAAAACTGTTTTTT.

The J gene is TRBJ1-3, the V gene TRBV27; the D is unclear. The germline CDR1 and CDR2 sequences are MNHEY and SMNVEV (reference sequence). The germline V and J ends were trimmed by 4 bases and 0 bases, with 10 bases remaining between them. The CDR3 spans 15 residues. CDR3 coding DNA: TGTGCCAGCAGTTCGCAATTACTCTCTGGAAACACCATATATTTT. This sequence encodes CASSSQLLSGNTIYF.

This clone was seen only once. The V gene is TRBV5-5, the J gene TRBJ2-2; tentatively, D is TRBD1 (6 bases). With 0 bases removed from V and 5 bases from J, the gap between germline ends came to 11 bases. The CDR3 loop spans 15 amino acids. Germline loops: CDR1 SGHKS, CDR2 YYEKEE (reference sequence). CDR3 coding DNA: TGTGCCAGCAGCTTGGCGGGACACCTAACCGGGGAGCTGTTTTTT. Protein: CASSLAGHLTGELFF.

The chain combines TRBV14 with TRBJ2-7, with 13 bases aligning to TRBD2. The CDR3 is 18 residues long. The trim removed 4 bases at V and 0 bases at J, leaving 9 bases unmatched. CDR1 and CDR2 from the germline V gene are SGHDN and FVKESK. CDR3 loop: CASSRLAGGRSFSYEQYF. CDR3 nucleotides: TGTGCCAGCAGCCGACTAGCGGGGGGCCGATCCTTCTCCTACGAGCAGTACTTC.

Concerning this clone itself: One end of the junction does not line up with germline, which may come from a read error. The chain employs TRBV7-9 and TRBJ2-5; D is unclear. Per the germline V gene, CDR1 is SEHNR and CDR2 is FQNEAQ (reference sequence). This CDR3 is built from 12 residues. The DNA of the CDR3 is TGTTCCAGCAGCCAACCTAAGGAGACCCAGTACTTC. Translation: CSSSQPKETQYF. Variable domain in full (rest from reference TRBV7-9 and TRBJ2-5): DTGVSQNPRHKITKRGQNVTFRCDPISEHNRLYWYRQTLGQGPEFLTYFQNEAQLEKSRLLSDRFSAERPKGSFSTLEIQRTEQGDSAMYLCSSSQPKETQYFGPGTRLLVL.

The V gene is TRBV9, the J gene TRBJ1-2, with 8 bases aligning to TRBD1. The CDR3 consists of 14 residues. Germline assignment: CDR1 SGDLS and CDR2 YYNGEE. The ends lost 0 bases at V and 8 bases at J; junction bases unmatched: 6. This CDR3 is CASSVADRAPGYTF. The CDR3 coding sequence is TGTGCCAGCAGCGTAGCGGACAGGGCACCAGGCTACACCTTC.

The rearrangement uses TRBV6-1 and TRBJ2-7; 8 positions match TRBD1. Trimming at V came to 4 bases and at J to 1 base, leaving 15 bases not matched to a gene. This CDR3 is built from 18 residues. CDR1 and CDR2 from the germline V gene are MNHNS and SASEGT. CDR3 nucleotide sequence: TGTGCCAGCAGTGGGGGCCTTAGACCGGGACAGGTATCCTACGAGCAGTACTTC. Its translation: CASSGGLRPGQVSYEQYF.

The chain joins TRBV19 to TRBJ1-4, with TRBD1 identical over 10 bases. The V segment lost 7 bases and the J segment 7 bases; nucleotides outside the gene matches: 6. The CDR3 is made up of 14 amino acids. Germline assignment: CDR1 LNHDA and CDR2 SQIVND (reference sequence). CDR3 loop: CASTDRGRGEKLFF. The CDR3 DNA sequence: TGTGCCAGTACAGACAGGGGGCGCGGTGAAAAACTGTTTTTT.

V gene TRBV9 combines with J gene TRBJ1-4; no definite D call. The CDR3 sequence is 14 residues long. Germline values: CDR1 SGDLS, CDR2 YYNGEE. The V gene lost 0 bases and the J gene lost 8 bases, with 11 bases spanning the gap. CDR3 sequence (DNA): TGTGCCAGCAGCGTAGGCCCTAACGGGGAAAAACTGTTTTTT. Amino acids: CASSVGPNGEKLFF.

This clone was detected only once. The chain employs TRBV7-2 and TRBJ1-2, with unresolved D. V was shortened by 5 bases and J by 6 bases, with 7 bases between the two germline ends. Germline V gives CDR1 SGHTA, CDR2 FQGNSA. The length of the CDR3 is 11 residues. CDR3 sequence: CASSKNNGYTF. The CDR3, as DNA: TGTGCCAGCAGCAAAAACAATGGCTACACCTTC.

The V gene is TRBV7-9, the J gene TRBJ2-4, with D perhaps TRBD2 (6 bases). CDR3 length equals 12 residues. Looked up from germline, CDR1 is SEHNR and CDR2 is FQNEAQ (reference sequence). This CDR3 reads CAASGVKNIQYF. Written as DNA, the CDR3 is TGTGCAGCCTCGGGAGTCAAAAACATTCAGTACTTC.

The J gene is TRBJ2-3, the V gene TRBV28, with unresolved D. Trimming removed 2 bases at V and 8 bases at J, with 11 bases between. This CDR3 has 13 residues. Germline CDR1 and CDR2: MDHEN and SYDVKM. The CDR3 DNA reads as TGTGCCAGCAGTTTAACCAACCCGGGTACGCAGTATTTT. This gives the protein CASSLTNPGTQYF.

The rearrangement links TRBV5-1 to TRBJ2-5; a possible D gene is TRBD2 (6 bases). CDR1 SGHRS and CDR2 YFSETQ come from the germline V gene. Trimming stripped 5 bases from V and 5 bases from J, with 16 bases between. The CDR3 consists of 14 residues. CDR3 protein: CASSPGTGWETQYF. The CDR3 DNA is TGCGCCAGCAGTCCGGGGACTGGATGGGAGACCCAGTACTTC.

V is TRBV5-4 and J is TRBJ2-2; 15 bases are shared with TRBD2. CDR3 length: 16 amino acids. Germline V lookup: CDR1 SGHNT, CDR2 YYREEE (reference sequence). V was pared by 4 bases and J by 5 bases, with 3 bases of the junction left unmatched. CDR3 in amino acids: CASSPGLAGGTGELFF. For the CDR3, the DNA is TGTGCCAGCAGCCCCGGACTAGCGGGGGGGACCGGGGAGCTGTTTTTT. The variable domain in full, completed from reference TRBV5-4 and TRBJ2-2, reads ETGVTQSPTHLIKTRGQQVTLRCSSQSGHNTVSWYQQALGQGPQFIFQYYREEENGRGNFPPRFSGLQFPNYSSELNVNALELDDSALYLCASSPGLAGGTGELFFGEGSRLTVL.

The rearrangement joins TRBV5-1 to TRBJ2-1, with 9 nucleotides matching TRBD1. Trimming took 0 bases from V and 10 from J; bases not matched to a gene: 8. Germline V gene lookup returns CDR1 SGHRS and CDR2 YFSETQ. The CDR3 has 15 residues. This CDR3 is CASSLGDREIREQFF. Here the CDR3 DNA reads TGCGCCAGCAGCTTGGGGGACAGGGAGATTCGGGAGCAGTTCTTC.

CDR3 DNA: TGTGCCAGCAGCGTAGGTCCGGAGCTAGGCACAGATACGCAGTATTTT. The encoded protein is CASSVGPELGTDTQYF. The chain employs TRBV9 and TRBJ2-3; D gene ambiguous. Germline V CDR1 and CDR2: SGDLS, YYNGEE. V was cut by 0 bases and J by 1 base, with 12 bases left in between. There are 16 residues in the CDR3.

V is TRBV7-6 and J is TRBJ2-3; 9 bases map to TRBD2. The length of the CDR3 is 16 residues. The junction had 5 bases not matched to a gene; V was cut back by 1 base and J by 3 bases. The V gene's germline CDR1 is SGHVS and CDR2 FNYEAQ. This chain's CDR3 is CASSLGAGGPTDTQYF. CDR3 DNA sequence: TGTGCCAGCAGCTTAGGGGCGGGGGGGCCGACAGATACGCAGTATTTT. Combining the CDR3 with reference TRBV7-6 and TRBJ2-3 gives the whole variable domain GAGVSQSPRYKVTKRGQDVALRCDPISGHVSLYWYRQALGQGPEFLTYFNYEAQQDKSGLPNDRFSAERPEGSISTLTIQRTEQRDSAMYRCASSLGAGGPTDTQYFGPGTRLTVL.

The chain joins TRBV30 to TRBJ2-1; possibly TRBD2 for D (6 bases). The germline gives CDR1 GTSNPN, CDR2 SVGIG (reference sequence). V lost 5 bases, J lost 8 bases, and 19 bases lay in between. The CDR3 is 14 residues long. CDR3 in amino acids: CAWLRDPEGHEQFF. The CDR3 nucleotides read TGTGCCTGGCTGAGGGACCCGGAGGGGCATGAGCAGTTCTTC. The variable domain in full, completed from reference TRBV30 and TRBJ2-1, reads SQTIHQWPATLVQPVGSPLSLECTVEGTSNPNLYWYRQAAGRGLQLLFYSVGIGQISSEVPQNLSASRPQDRQFILSSKKLLLSDSGFYLCAWLRDPEGHEQFFGPGTRLTVL.

The chain links TRBV6-5 to TRBJ1-2; 7 nucleotides line up with TRBD1. From germline, CDR1 is MNHEY and CDR2 SVGAGI. There are 15 residues in the CDR3. The trim removed 5 bases at V and 5 bases at J, leaving 11 bases unmatched. CDR3 in amino acids: CASSPHGTETYGYTF. The CDR3 coding sequence is TGTGCCAGCAGTCCTCACGGGACAGAAACATATGGCTACACCTTC.

This chain connects TRBV28 to TRBJ2-2; 7 bases agree with TRBD2. CDR3 length equals 18 residues. The germline CDR1 and CDR2 sequences are MDHEN and SYDVKM. With 5 bases clipped from V and 2 bases from J, the junction kept 14 bases outside the gene matches. CDR3 sequence reads: CASSPHSGGVFNTGELFF. The CDR3 DNA follows: TGTGCCAGCAGTCCACACTCGGGGGGTGTCTTTAACACCGGGGAGCTGTTTTTT.

The genes are TRBV5-1 and TRBJ2-3, with 9 positions matching TRBD2. With V trimmed by 4 bases and J by 7 bases, 13 bases remained unmatched. The CDR3 runs 16 residues. The germline CDR1 and CDR2 sequences are SGHRS and YFSETQ. The CDR3 reads CASSVAGGRVSYTQYF. CDR3 nucleotides: TGCGCCAGCAGCGTGGCGGGGGGGCGAGTTTCATATACGCAGTATTTT.

The rearrangement joins TRBV11-2 to TRBJ1-3; TRBD1 matches at 7 bases. The CDR3 covers 13 residues. The germline CDR1 and CDR2 sequences are SGHAT and FQNNGV. J lost 8 bases, V lost 3 bases, and 4 bases had no gene match. CDR3 bases: TGTGCCAGCAGCTTTGGGACAGCTGACACCATATATTTT. Protein: CASSFGTADTIYF.

This CDR3 reads CASSLGYPAGNTEAFF. CDR3 nucleotides: TGTGCCAGCAGCTTGGGCTACCCCGCTGGAAACACTGAAGCTTTCTTT. The chain uses TRBV7-9 and TRBJ1-1, with D uncertain. The ends were cut back, 3 bases at V and 2 bases at J, with 16 bases in the middle. The CDR3 is 16 residues long. Germline CDR1 and CDR2: SEHNR and FQNEAQ (reference sequence).